These 27 T cell receptor beta chains originate from one sample sequenced in a study of cytotoxic CD8 clonotypes in ibrutinib-treated CLL. Measured with immunoSEQ multiplex PCR; TCRdb has only the in-frame clones, and not every one. The sample lists about 200,000 clones; 70% to 75% were seen once. Here the sequenced sample was PBMCs, taken after 12 months of ibrutinib treatment. These receptors all come from a human donor with chronic lymphocytic leukemia.

This rearrangement joins TRBV19 to TRBJ2-1, with a tentative D call TRBD1 (6 bases). From germline, CDR1 is LNHDA and CDR2 SQIVND (reference sequence). V lost 5 bases to trimming and J lost 1 base, with 9 bases between them. The CDR3 has 14 amino acids. CDR3 nucleotides: TGTGCCAGTAGTCGCGGACAGTCCTACAATGAGCAGTTCTTC. Residues: CASSRGQSYNEQFF.

Only one count was recorded for this clone. The chain has TRBV4-1 and TRBJ2-1, with a weak D call TRBD2 (6 bases). Trimming left V 1 base short and J 0 bases short, with 19 bases between. The germline gives CDR1 MGHRA, CDR2 YSYEKL. The CDR3 runs 19 residues. As DNA, the CDR3 is TGCGCCAGCAGCCAAGGACTCCTACTAGCCCGTGGCTCCTACAATGAGCAGTTCTTC. Translation: CASSQGLLLARGSYNEQFF.

This clone was observed a few times. V is TRBV2 and J is TRBJ1-2; the match to TRBD1 covers 8 bases. This CDR3 has 11 residues. V lost 11 bases and J lost 6; bases outside the gene matches: 5. Germline-derived CDR1 and CDR2 are SNHLY and FYNNEI. The CDR3 spells CAGGQVDGYTF. Here the CDR3 DNA reads TGTGCCGGGGGACAGGTAGATGGCTACACCTTC.

The chain employs TRBV9 and TRBJ2-4; D ambiguous. The CDR3 is made up of 14 amino acids. The V gene's germline CDR1 is SGDLS and CDR2 YYNGEE. V was cut by 0 bases and J by 4 bases, with 8 bases left in between. CDR3 region: CASSVGNSKNIQYF. The CDR3 DNA follows: TGTGCCAGCAGCGTAGGGAACAGTAAAAACATTCAGTACTTC.

The chain has TRBV6-4 and TRBJ1-3, with no clear D. Germline CDR1 MRHNA, CDR2 SNTAGT. The CDR3 totals 15 residues. V shed 4 bases and J shed 2 bases, with 12 bases lying between them. This CDR3 reads CASSGATPPGNTIYF. CDR3 DNA sequence: TGTGCCAGCAGTGGCGCAACTCCCCCTGGAAACACCATATATTTT.

V and J are TRBV30 and TRBJ2-1; no clear D gene. The CDR3 covers 18 residues. V was shortened by 5 bases and J by 0 bases, with 23 bases between the two germline ends. CDR1 and CDR2 (germline): GTSNPN, SVGIG (reference sequence). CDR3 coding DNA: TGTGCCTGGCGGGCCCTTTCAGTGGGCCCTAGCTCCTACAATGAGCAGTTCTTC. Its translation: CAWRALSVGPSSYNEQFF.

This sequence joins TRBV9 and TRBJ2-7; TRBD2 aligns across 8 bases. V lost 0 bases, J lost 3 bases, and 8 bases stayed unmatched. This CDR3 contains 16 residues. Per the germline V gene, CDR1 is SGDLS and CDR2 is YYNGEE. The CDR3 here is CASSVDGRAAHYEQYF. CDR3 coding DNA: TGTGCCAGCAGCGTAGACGGGAGGGCCGCTCACTACGAGCAGTACTTC.

V usage is TRBV30 and J usage is TRBJ2-1; D unclear. Germline V CDR1 and CDR2: GTSNPN, SVGIG (reference sequence). V was shortened by 0 bases and J by 7 bases, with 13 bases between the two germline ends. CDR3 length equals 14 residues. This CDR3 reads CAWSVSWIQNEQFF. The CDR3 DNA is TGTGCCTGGAGTGTATCTTGGATTCAAAATGAGCAGTTCTTC.

V and J are TRBV4-3 and TRBJ2-1; tentatively, D is TRBD2 (8 bases). CDR1 is LGHNA, CDR2 YSLEER, per germline. Between the trimmed V and J ends, which lost 3 bases and 0 bases, there was a span of 18 bases. The CDR3 has 18 residues. The CDR3 sequence: CASSQRGPSGFSYNEQFF. The CDR3 DNA is TGCGCCAGCAGCCAGAGGGGGCCTAGCGGGTTCTCCTACAATGAGCAGTTCTTC.

This chain links TRBV7-9 with TRBJ1-1, with unresolved D. Trimming pared 5 bases from V and 0 bases from J, leaving 10 bases between. Looked up from germline, CDR1 is SEHNR and CDR2 is FQNEAQ (reference sequence). The CDR3 has 14 amino acids. The DNA for the CDR3 is TGTGCCAGCAGCCTTTACGGCTTGAACACTGAAGCTTTCTTT. Translated: CASSLYGLNTEAFF. Full variable domain (remainder filled in from reference TRBV7-9 and TRBJ1-1): DTGVSQNPRHKITKRGQNVTFRCDPISEHNRLYWYRQTLGQGPEFLTYFQNEAQLEKSRLLSDRFSAERPKGSFSTLEIQRTEQGDSAMYLCASSLYGLNTEAFFGQGTRLTVV.

This chain links TRBV30 with TRBJ2-3, with D possibly being TRBD1 (6 bases). V was pared by 0 bases and J by 6 bases, with 22 bases between. The CDR3 is 17 amino acids. Per the germline V gene, CDR1 is GTSNPN and CDR2 is SVGIG (reference sequence). The DNA of the CDR3 is TGTGCCTGGAGTGTCGGGGTCTGGGCAGGGGCAATGGATACGCAGTATTTT. As protein: CAWSVGVWAGAMDTQYF.

This clone was found many times. The rearrangement joins TRBV7-9 to TRBJ1-3, with 7 bases fitting TRBD1. Germline CDR1 and CDR2: SEHNR and FQNEAQ (reference sequence). This CDR3 comprises 13 residues. The trim removed 5 bases at V and 4 bases at J, leaving 2 bases unmatched. CDR3 sequence reads: CASSLQGGNTIYF. Here the CDR3 DNA reads TGTGCCAGCAGCCTACAGGGGGGAAACACCATATATTTT.

J is TRBJ1-6 and V is TRBV7-7; no clear D gene. This CDR3 is 14 amino acids long. V was shortened by 0 bases and J by 5 bases, with 5 bases between the two germline ends. The germline V gene encodes CDR1 SSHAT and CDR2 FNYEAQ (reference sequence). The CDR3 sequence is CASSLASHNSPLHF. The CDR3 DNA is TGTGCCAGCAGCTTAGCCTCACATAATTCACCCCTCCACTTT.

The chain carries TRBV20-1 and TRBJ1-1; D is ambiguous. This CDR3 is built from 11 residues. Germline CDR1 and CDR2: DFQATT and SNEGSKA (reference sequence). The DNA of the CDR3 is TGCAGCCTAATGTGGGGTTCCGGCGCTTTCTTT. This sequence encodes CSLMWGSGAFF.

V is TRBV10-3 and J is TRBJ2-1; D might be TRBD1 (6 bases). There are 14 residues in the CDR3. Germline values: CDR1 ENHRY, CDR2 SYGVKD. Trimming stripped 4 bases from V and 7 bases from J, with 14 bases between. Here the CDR3 DNA reads TGTGCCATCAGTGCTGCAGGGACAATAAATGAGCAGTTCTTC. Its translation is CAISAAGTINEQFF.

The chain recombines TRBV30 with TRBJ1-1; D is ambiguous. V was shortened by 2 bases and J by 3 bases, with 7 bases between the two germline ends. The V gene's germline CDR1 is GTSNPN and CDR2 SVGIG (reference sequence). This CDR3 has 12 residues. CDR3 sequence reads: CAWSPAYTEAFF. Here the CDR3 DNA reads TGTGCCTGGAGTCCTGCGTACACTGAAGCTTTCTTT.

This rearrangement joins TRBV7-2 to TRBJ2-7; 8 bases fit TRBD1. The CDR3 is made up of 16 amino acids. The trim removed 5 bases at V and 0 bases at J, leaving 9 bases unmatched. Germline CDR1 SGHTA, CDR2 FQGNSA. CDR3 DNA: TGTGCCAGCAGCCTACGGACAGGGCTAAGCTCCTACGAGCAGTACTTC. Encoded protein: CASSLRTGLSSYEQYF.

This chain uses TRBV19 with TRBJ1-2; 8 nucleotides agree with TRBD1. CDR3 size: 15 residues. CDR1 is LNHDA and CDR2 is SQIVND in the germline V gene (reference sequence). After removal of 5 bases from V and 0 bases from J, the junction contained 5 bases not matched to a gene. CDR3: CASSAWTGTNYGYTF. For the CDR3, the DNA is TGTGCCAGTAGTGCCTGGACAGGGACTAACTATGGCTACACCTTC.

The chain combines TRBV27 with TRBJ1-4, with 7 bases identical to TRBD1. The CDR3 contains 14 residues. V lost 3 bases and J lost 9; bases outside the gene matches: 7. From germline, CDR1 is MNHEY and CDR2 SMNVEV (reference sequence). The CDR3 nucleotides are TGTGCCAGCAGTTTCGGGCAGGGGGTCCAAAAACTGTTTTTT. Protein sequence: CASSFGQGVQKLFF.

The chain links TRBV30 to TRBJ1-2; possible D gene TRBD1, 5 bases. The CDR3 sequence is 14 residues long. Trimming took 5 bases from V and 10 from J, leaving 23 bases between them. Per germline, CDR1 GTSNPN and CDR2 SVGIG (reference sequence). CDR3 in DNA: TGTGCCTGGGAATCGACAGCCCAACTATGGGACTACACCTTC. Translating it yields CAWESTAQLWDYTF.

The chain recombines TRBV19 with TRBJ1-2, with 9 bases matching TRBD1. V was pared by 6 bases and J by 8 bases, with 10 bases of the junction left unmatched. The germline V gene encodes CDR1 LNHDA and CDR2 SQIVND (reference sequence). This CDR3 is built from 14 residues. CDR3 DNA sequence: TGTGCCAGTAGCGGACAGGGGAGAATGGGAGGCTACACCTTC. Residues: CASSGQGRMGGYTF. The whole variable domain, filled in from reference TRBV19 and TRBJ1-2, reads DGGITQSPKYLFRKEGQNVTLSCEQNLNHDAMYWYRQDPGQGLRLIYYSQIVNDFQKGDIAEGYSVSREKKESFPLTVTSAQKNPTAFYLCASSGQGRMGGYTFGSGTRLTVV.

This clone was counted a few times. V is TRBV28 and J is TRBJ1-5, with D uncertain. Germline values: CDR1 MDHEN, CDR2 SYDVKM. Trimming cost V 7 bases and J 6 bases, with 16 bases left between them. The CDR3 totals 14 residues. The CDR3 sequence: CASTRDGMAQPQHF. CDR3 sequence (DNA): TGTGCCAGCACCCGCGATGGGATGGCTCAGCCCCAGCATTTT.

This chain joins TRBV29-1 and TRBJ2-1; 9 bases align to TRBD2. Germline CDR1 and CDR2: SQVTM and ANQGSEA. After removal of 4 bases from V and 10 bases from J, the junction contained 11 bases not matched to a gene. This CDR3 is built from 14 residues. CDR3 nucleotides: TGCAGCGTTGGCCCGAGAGCGGGAGGAGACGAGCAGTTCTTC. Residues: CSVGPRAGGDEQFF.

The chain joins TRBV7-9 to TRBJ1-1; 7 nucleotides match TRBD1. J gave up 6 bases and V 3 bases, and 7 bases lay outside the gene matches. CDR1 is SEHNR, CDR2 FQNEAQ, per germline (reference sequence). This CDR3 is 14 amino acids long. The CDR3 DNA sequence: TGTGCCAGCAGCTTCAGACAGGGACGGGCTGAAGCTTTCTTT. Translated, it gives CASSFRQGRAEAFF.

This clone has just one count. The genes are TRBV19 and TRBJ2-1, with D uncertain. The CDR3 length is 15 residues. Trimming removed 5 bases from V and 0 bases from J, with 11 bases in between. The germline V gene has CDR1 LNHDA and CDR2 SQIVND (reference sequence). CDR3 in DNA: TGTGCCAGTAGTGTCCAGCCAAGCTCCTACAATGAGCAGTTCTTC. Translated: CASSVQPSSYNEQFF.

The V call is TRBV29-1, the J call TRBJ1-5, with 7 bases lining up with TRBD1. CDR3 size: 15 residues. V lost 6 bases, J lost 2 bases, and 10 bases stayed unmatched. The germline V gene has CDR1 SQVTM and CDR2 ANQGSEA. The CDR3: CSVIQGSWGNQPQHF. The DNA for the CDR3 is TGCAGCGTGATACAGGGGAGTTGGGGCAATCAGCCCCAGCATTTT.

The CDR3 DNA reads as TGTGCCAGTAGATTGGGGGGAAAGGGCAATCAGCCCCAGCATTTT. It codes for CASRLGGKGNQPQHF. The gene calls are TRBV19 and TRBJ1-5; D possibly corresponds to TRBD1 (5 bases). Trimming removed 6 bases from V and 2 bases from J, with 14 bases in between. The CDR3 is made up of 15 amino acids. Germline V CDR1 and CDR2: LNHDA, SQIVND (reference sequence).